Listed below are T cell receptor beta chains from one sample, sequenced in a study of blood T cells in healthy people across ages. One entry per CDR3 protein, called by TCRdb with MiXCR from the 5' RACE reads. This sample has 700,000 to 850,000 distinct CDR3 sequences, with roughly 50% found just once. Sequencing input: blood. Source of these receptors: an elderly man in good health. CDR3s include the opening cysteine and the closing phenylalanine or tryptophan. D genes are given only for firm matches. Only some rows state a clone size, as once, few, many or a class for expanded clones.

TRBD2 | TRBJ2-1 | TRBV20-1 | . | CSARVASGPSYNERFF | TGCAGTGCTAGAGTGGCTAGCGGGCCCTCCTACAATGAGCGGTTCTTC
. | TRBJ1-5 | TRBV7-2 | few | CASSERPWGDQPQHF | TGTGCCAGCAGCGAGAGGCCATGGGGAGATCAGCCCCAGCATTTT
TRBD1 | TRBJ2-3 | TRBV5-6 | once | CASSRGTGGNTQYF | TGTGCCAGCAGCCGCGGGACAGGGGGCAATACGCAGTATTTT
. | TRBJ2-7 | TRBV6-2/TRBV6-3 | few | CASSETSGAYEQYF | TGTGCCAGCAGTGAGACTAGTGGGGCCTACGAGCAGTACTTC
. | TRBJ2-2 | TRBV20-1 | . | CSARDTPGELFF | TGCAGTGCTAGAGATACTCCCGGGGAGCTGTTTTTT
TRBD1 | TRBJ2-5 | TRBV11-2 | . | CASSSGQGRRETQYF | TGTGCCAGCAGCTCGGGACAGGGCCGTCGGGAGACCCAGTACTTC
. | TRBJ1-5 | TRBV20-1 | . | CSAWSGQSHQPQHF | TGCAGTGCATGGTCGGGGCAGTCTCATCAGCCCCAGCATTTT
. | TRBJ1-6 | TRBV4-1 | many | CASSQEGPPSSNSPLHF | TGCGCCAGCAGCCAGGAGGGGCCTCCGTCAAGTAATTCACCCCTCCACTTT
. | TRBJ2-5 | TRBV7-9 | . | CANSFGQEQYF | TGTGCCAACAGCTTTGGACAAGAGCAGTACTTC
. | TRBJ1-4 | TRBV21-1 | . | CASSKIWDRGDEKLFF | TGTGCCAGCAGCAAAATTTGGGACAGGGGGGATGAAAAACTGTTTTTT
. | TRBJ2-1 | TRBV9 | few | CASSVDPTLSYNEQFF | TGTGCCAGCAGCGTAGATCCCACACTCAGTTACAATGAGCAGTTCTTC
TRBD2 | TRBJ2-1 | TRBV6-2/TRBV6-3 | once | CASSYSLAGGKNEQFF | TGTGCCAGCAGTTACTCACTAGCGGGAGGGAAAAATGAGCAGTTCTTC
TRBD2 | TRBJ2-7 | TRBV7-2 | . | CASSPHLAAASYEQYF | TGTGCCAGCAGCCCACACCTAGCGGCGGCCTCCTACGAGCAGTACTTC
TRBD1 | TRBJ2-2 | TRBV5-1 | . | CASSLEGANTGELFF | TGCGCCAGCAGCTTGGAGGGGGCCAACACCGGGGAGCTGTTTTTT